A single sample is the source of the 22 T cell receptor beta chains below, sequenced in a study of blood T cell repertoires in COVID-19. Sequenced by immunoSEQ multiplex PCR; TCRdb stores in-frame clones only, minus some. The table has around 120,000 clones, around four fifths seen once. Material: peripheral blood. The origin of the receptors is a man aged 80 or over with active or convalescent COVID-19.

Notes on this clone: A junction boundary mismatches the germline segment, possibly from a read error. The chain employs TRBV30 and TRBJ2-3; 13 bases are a match to TRBD2. CDR3 length: 16 residues. Germline V gene sequence: CDR1 GTSNPN, CDR2 SVGIG (reference sequence). This CDR3 reads CAWTSGTGLAGATLGF. The CDR3 DNA sequence: TGTGCCTGGACCTCCGGGACAGGACTAGCGGGGGCCACGCTTGGTTTT.

This clone was detected once. The chain joins TRBV7-9 to TRBJ2-7; possible D gene TRBD1, 5 bases. Germline CDR1 SEHNR, CDR2 FQNEAQ (reference sequence). The CDR3 has 15 amino acids. The ends were cut back, 5 bases at V and 3 bases at J, with 17 bases in the middle. CDR3 sequence: CASSPQTDRVYEQYF. Written as DNA, the CDR3 is TGTGCCAGCAGCCCACAGACCGACAGAGTCTACGAGCAGTACTTC. Variable domain in full (rest from reference TRBV7-9 and TRBJ2-7): DTGVSQNPRHKITKRGQNVTFRCDPISEHNRLYWYRQTLGQGPEFLTYFQNEAQLEKSRLLSDRFSAERPKGSFSTLEIQRTEQGDSAMYLCASSPQTDRVYEQYFGPGTRLTVT.

This chain connects TRBV27 to TRBJ1-1; maybe TRBD1 (5 bases). Germline CDR1 MNHEY, CDR2 SMNVEV (reference sequence). V lost 5 bases and J lost 0, with 7 bases in between. This CDR3 spans 13 amino acids. CDR3 amino acids: CASSDRMNTEAFF. CDR3 nucleotides: TGTGCCAGCAGTGACAGAATGAACACTGAAGCTTTCTTT.

The chain links TRBV5-1 to TRBJ2-7; TRBD1 might be the D (6 bases). Germline-derived CDR1 and CDR2 are SGHRS and YFSETQ. CDR3 length equals 13 residues. The V and J ends lost 4 bases and 6 bases respectively, with 14 bases between them. CDR3 protein: CASSKDSSSEQYF. The CDR3 nucleotides read TGCGCCAGCAGCAAGGACAGCTCATCCGAGCAGTACTTC.

This clone was observed a handful of times. The rearrangement joins TRBV11-3 to TRBJ1-1, with a tentative D call TRBD1 (6 bases). Germline CDR1 reads SGHNT; CDR2 reads YENEEA. The V gene lost 4 bases and the J gene lost 1 base, with 10 bases spanning the gap. The CDR3 is made up of 14 amino acids. The CDR3 nucleotides read TGTGCCAGCAGCTCTAACAGGGAGAACACTGAAGCTTTCTTT. This gives the protein CASSSNRENTEAFF.

Only one count was recorded for this clone. J is TRBJ2-1 and V is TRBV10-3; 10 positions agree with TRBD2. The CDR3 covers 14 residues. Per germline, CDR1 ENHRY and CDR2 SYGVKD. The V gene end was trimmed by 6 bases and the J gene end by 8 bases; junction bases not matched to a gene: 7. CDR3 protein: CAISWSGGADEQFF. The CDR3 region has the DNA TGTGCCATCAGCTGGAGCGGGGGGGCTGATGAGCAGTTCTTC.

This rearrangement joins TRBV27 to TRBJ1-6; the match to TRBD1 covers 7 bases. The CDR3 totals 16 residues. The V gene's germline CDR1 is MNHEY and CDR2 SMNVEV (reference sequence). Trimming took 0 bases from V and 9 from J; bases not matched to a gene: 8. CDR3 sequence: CASSLSGETGFSPLHF. Here the CDR3 DNA reads TGTGCCAGCAGTTTATCGGGGGAGACAGGGTTTTCACCCCTCCACTTT.

The genes are TRBV19 and TRBJ1-3; 9 bases map to TRBD1. The CDR3 is 15 amino acids. Germline V gene data show CDR1 as LNHDA and CDR2 as SQIVND (reference sequence). V trimming: 3 bases; J trimming: 4 bases; junction bases outside the gene matches: 4. The CDR3: CASSIGQGRGNTIYF. The CDR3 DNA reads TGTGCCAGTAGTATTGGACAGGGGAGGGGAAACACCATATATTTT.

The table lists this clone with a few counts. The rearrangement uses TRBV12-3 or TRBV12-4 and TRBJ2-7; D not resolved. V lost 6 bases and J lost 2, with 5 bases in between. The CDR3 contains 11 residues. The CDR3 spells CASSLTYEQYF. DNA of the CDR3: TGTGCCAGCAGCCTAACCTACGAGCAGTACTTC.

The chain has TRBV5-1 and TRBJ2-1; 8 bases fit TRBD1. The CDR3 is 14 residues long. Per germline, CDR1 SGHRS and CDR2 YFSETQ. The J segment lost 4 bases and the V segment lost 3 bases, leaving 3 bases of the junction unmatched. Written as DNA, the CDR3 is TGCGCCAGCAGCTGGGGACAGGAGTACAATGAGCAGTTCTTC. Protein product: CASSWGQEYNEQFF.

This sequence joins TRBV5-4 and TRBJ1-6; D gene uncertain. There are 16 residues in the CDR3. CDR1 is SGHNT and CDR2 is YYREEE in the germline V gene (reference sequence). The germline V and J ends were trimmed by 0 bases and 9 bases, with 16 bases remaining between them. The CDR3 coding sequence is TGTGCCAGCAGCTTGGCCGGACTTACAAGGCCTTCACCCCTCCACTTT. The encoded protein is CASSLAGLTRPSPLHF.

This clone was seen only once. The gene calls are TRBV19 and TRBJ1-5; D gene ambiguous. V was clipped by 10 bases and J by 4 bases, with 20 bases between them. This CDR3 contains 15 residues. From germline, CDR1 is LNHDA and CDR2 SQIVND (reference sequence). The chain's CDR3 is CATRGPLGPNQPQHF. CDR3 sequence (DNA): TGTGCCACCCGAGGGCCACTTGGACCAAATCAGCCCCAGCATTTT.

V is TRBV3-1 (or the pseudogene TRBV3-2) and J is TRBJ2-3, with TRBD2 matching over 14 bases. J was trimmed by 6 bases and V by 4 bases; bases with no gene match: 3. The CDR3 runs 15 residues. Germline-derived CDR1 and CDR2 are LGHDT and YNNKEL (reference sequence). CDR3 in DNA: TGTGCCAGCAGCCGGGGACTAGCGGGGGCGGATACGCAGTATTTT. Residues: CASSRGLAGADTQYF.

This clone is a singleton in its sample. This chain connects TRBV6-6 to TRBJ1-4; D uncertain. Germline CDR1 is MNHNY and CDR2 is SVGAGI (reference sequence). Trimming removed 0 bases from V and 6 bases from J, with 5 bases in between. This CDR3 comprises 13 residues. The CDR3 spells CASSYSPDEKLFF. As DNA, the CDR3 is TGTGCCAGCAGTTACTCGCCAGATGAAAAACTGTTTTTT.

This chain connects TRBV4-1 to TRBJ1-6; TRBD1 aligns across 9 bases. V shed 4 bases and J 7 bases; nucleotides not matched to a gene: 11. CDR3 length: 17 amino acids. The germline V gene has CDR1 MGHRA and CDR2 YSYEKL. DNA of the CDR3: TGCGCCAGCAGCCCTTCTCCCGGGACAGGGAGGAATTCACCCCTCCACTTT. Translating it yields CASSPSPGTGRNSPLHF.

This clone was observed a handful of times. This chain uses TRBV7-9 with TRBJ1-4; TRBD1 matches 9 bases. This CDR3 is built from 14 residues. The germline CDR1 and CDR2 sequences are SEHNR and FQNEAQ (reference sequence). With 3 bases clipped from V and 7 bases from J, the junction kept 3 bases outside the gene matches. The CDR3 protein is CASSLGTGIEKLFF. For the CDR3, the DNA is TGTGCCAGCAGCTTGGGGACAGGGATTGAAAAACTGTTTTTT. Full variable domain (remainder filled in from reference TRBV7-9 and TRBJ1-4): DTGVSQNPRHKITKRGQNVTFRCDPISEHNRLYWYRQTLGQGPEFLTYFQNEAQLEKSRLLSDRFSAERPKGSFSTLEIQRTEQGDSAMYLCASSLGTGIEKLFFGSGTQLSVL.

The chain links TRBV19 to TRBJ1-2, with 9 bases fitting TRBD1. This CDR3 spans 13 amino acids. The germline CDR1 and CDR2 sequences are LNHDA and SQIVND (reference sequence). Unmatched junction bases numbered 4, after V lost 5 bases and J lost 6 bases. Here the CDR3 reads CASSEQGAHGYTF. CDR3 in DNA: TGTGCCAGTAGTGAACAGGGGGCTCATGGCTACACCTTC.

This chain uses TRBV5-4 with TRBJ2-1; TRBD2 aligns across 9 bases. V lost 2 bases to trimming and J lost 0 bases; unmatched junction nucleotides: 9. CDR1 is SGHNT, CDR2 YYREEE, per germline (reference sequence). CDR3 length: 18 residues. This CDR3 is CASSLGLAGPPSYNEQFF. CDR3 in DNA: TGTGCCAGCAGCTTAGGTCTAGCGGGGCCTCCCTCCTACAATGAGCAGTTCTTC.

The rearrangement links TRBV5-6 to TRBJ2-7; D call uncertain. The germline V gene has CDR1 SGHDT and CDR2 YYEEEE. The V end was cut by 0 bases, the J end by 5 bases, with 9 bases between. The CDR3 runs to 13 residues. CDR3 in DNA: TGTGCCAGCAGCTTGGTATTGAGAAACGAGCAGTACTTC. This sequence encodes CASSLVLRNEQYF.

The gene calls are TRBV5-4 and TRBJ2-3; 8 bases agree with TRBD1. The J segment lost 4 bases and the V segment lost 0 bases, leaving 7 bases of the junction unmatched. CDR1 is SGHNT and CDR2 is YYREEE in the germline V gene (reference sequence). The CDR3 is 16 residues long. The CDR3 reads CASSLVKTGAADTQYF. The CDR3 nucleotides are TGTGCCAGCAGCTTGGTTAAGACAGGGGCCGCAGATACGCAGTATTTT.

This rearrangement joins TRBV19 to TRBJ1-2; D might be TRBD1 (6 bases). Trimming took off 7 bases at V and 8 bases at J, with 14 bases between the two ends. This CDR3 is 12 amino acids long. Per the germline V gene, CDR1 is LNHDA and CDR2 is SQIVND (reference sequence). This CDR3 is CASKGTGYGYTF. DNA of the CDR3: TGTGCCAGTAAGGGTACAGGGTACGGCTACACCTTC.

This chain joins TRBV7-9 and TRBJ1-5; TRBD1 matches at 7 bases. J gave up 7 bases and V 5 bases, and 5 bases lay outside the gene matches. The CDR3 has 13 residues. Germline assignment: CDR1 SEHNR and CDR2 FQNEAQ (reference sequence). The CDR3 reads CASSNDRDQPQHF. As DNA, the CDR3 is TGTGCCAGCAGCAACGACAGGGACCAGCCCCAGCATTTT.